This T cell receptor beta chain was recorded in a study of shared clonotypes between healthy human individuals. Study-level background: Researchers assigned three CD4 naive, three CD4 memory, two CD8 naive and one CD8 memory plate to each donor.

Points on this clone: What it binds is unknown.

Repertoires were generated with immunoSEQ multiplex PCR, while TCRdb's copy carries only in-frame clones and drops some. The sample has 850,000 to 1,200,000 clones, roughly 75% seen once. Study-wide points: Naive CD4 clonotypes overlapped across a handful of donors at roughly 5%.

V was cut by 6 bases and J by 3 bases, with 11 bases left in between. The length of the CDR3 is 13 residues. The V gene's germline CDR1 is MNHEY and CDR2 SVGAGI. This receptor was identified in a man younger than 35 in good health. The gene calls are TRBV6-5 and TRBJ1-1; D unresolved. Sequencing was performed on memory CD4+ T cells sorted from blood. This sample's subset: CD45RA-negative fraction. The CDR3 sequence is CASRKGGHTEAFF. CDR3 DNA: TGTGCCAGCAGAAAGGGAGGGCACACTGAAGCTTTCTTT.